This is a list of T cell receptor beta chains from one sample in a study of blood T cells in healthy people across ages. Via MiXCR, TCRdb re-called the 5' RACE reads, giving one row per CDR3 protein. The sample lists roughly 1.5 million distinct CDR3 sequences; 35% to 45% were seen once. Sequencing was performed on blood. All receptors come from a woman aged 18 to 35 in good health. The CDR3 runs from the conserved cysteine through the conserved F or W. The D gene is left open where the match is weak. Only part of the rows carry a size: once, few, many, or a class if the clone is expanded.

J	D	V	size	DNA	CDR3
TRBJ1-1	.	TRBV7-9	few	TGTGCCAGCAGCTTAACGGGCAGACCCATGAACACTGAAGCTTTCTTT	CASSLTGRPMNTEAFF
TRBJ1-1	.	TRBV20-1	few	TGCAGTGCTAGGACAGGCCCGGGGACTGAAGCTTTCTTT	CSARTGPGTEAFF
TRBJ1-5	.	TRBV2	.	TGTGCCAGCAGTGGACAGAAATATAGCAATCAGCCCCAGCATTTT	CASSGQKYSNQPQHF
TRBJ1-1	.	TRBV6-2/TRBV6-3	.	TGTGCCAGCGGGTCCCCCATGAACACTGAAGCTTTCTTT	CASGSPMNTEAFF
TRBJ2-3	.	TRBV3-1	once	TGTGCCAGCAGCCTTTCAGTTAGGCCCACAGATACGCAGTATTTT	CASSLSVRPTDTQYF
TRBJ2-7	.	TRBV20-1	.	TGCAGTGCTACCCCCGGAGGGGCTGCCTACAATGAGCAGTACTTC	CSATPGGAAYNEQYF
TRBJ2-1	TRBD2	TRBV20-1	few	TGCAGTGCCAAGAAATGGCGGGAGGTCTACAATGAGCAGTTCTTC	CSAKKWREVYNEQFF
TRBJ1-2	.	TRBV5-1	.	TGCGCCAGCAGCTGGGGACTGACGACCTCATATGGCTACACCTTC	CASSWGLTTSYGYTF
TRBJ2-4	TRBD1	TRBV6-6	few	TGTGCCAGCAGTGACTGGGACAGAAACATTCAGTACTTC	CASSDWDRNIQYF
TRBJ1-1	.	TRBV3-1	.	TGTGCCAGCAGCCCCGGGGAGGGGTACACTGAAGCTTTCTTT	CASSPGEGYTEAFF
TRBJ2-1	.	TRBV5-1	.	TGCGCCAGCAGCCATGTACGAGGGGTAGGGTACAATGAGCAGTTCTTC	CASSHVRGVGYNEQFF
TRBJ1-6	.	TRBV12-3/TRBV12-4	.	TGTGCCAGCAGCGTACAGGGTCCTTATTCACCCCTCCACTTT	CASSVQGPYSPLHF
TRBJ2-3	TRBD2	TRBV20-1	many	TGCAGTGCTAGACCCGGGAGGATCAACACAGATACGCAGTATTTT	CSARPGRINTDTQYF
TRBJ2-6	.	TRBV29-1	.	TGCAAGCGGCCAACCGGAGAGTCTGGGGCCAACGTCCTGACTTTC	CKRPTGESGANVLTF
TRBJ2-3	.	TRBV6-2/TRBV6-3	.	TGTGCCCGCAGTTACACCGGGACGATCGGAGATACGCAGTATTTT	CARSYTGTIGDTQYF
TRBJ1-1	.	TRBV18	.	TGTGCCAGCTCACCAGGAGACGGACTTGAAGCTTTCTTT	CASSPGDGLEAFF
TRBJ2-2	.	TRBV2	.	TGTGCCAGCAGCCGGGCAGGGGTAAATCATAGGGTTACCGGGGAGCTGTTTTTT	CASSRAGVNHRVTGELFF
TRBJ2-1	.	TRBV27	.	TGTGCCAGCAGTCCCCAAAGCGCCTACGAGCAGTTCTTC	CASSPQSAYEQFF
TRBJ2-3	.	TRBV11-2	few	TGTGCCAGCTCGCCCTTGTTGGGGGGCACAGATACGCAGTATTTT	CASSPLLGGTDTQYF
TRBJ2-4	.	TRBV28	.	TGTGCCAGCAGTTTTCGGGCAGTAGCCAAAAACATTCAGTACTTC	CASSFRAVAKNIQYF
TRBJ2-7	.	TRBV13	few	TGTGCCAGCAGCCAGAGTTTGGGGGGCACATACTACGAGCAGTACTTC	CASSQSLGGTYYEQYF
TRBJ2-5	TRBD2	TRBV6-1	.	TGTGCCAGCAGTGAGTCGGTCGGGGGGCAAGAGACCCAGTACTTC	CASSESVGGQETQYF
TRBJ1-5	.	TRBV12-3/TRBV12-4	.	TGTGCCAGCAGTTTAGCGCTCGCACAGACTAGCAATCAGCCCCAGCATTTT	CASSLALAQTSNQPQHF
TRBJ2-1	.	TRBV7-6	.	TGTGCCAGCAGCTCCCCCCTGGTAGGGCTAAAGGAGCAGTTCTTC	CASSSPLVGLKEQFF
TRBJ2-6	.	TRBV7-9	.	TGTGCCAGCAGCTTTGGCGGACAGCACAGCTCTGGGGCCAACGTCCTGACTTTC	CASSFGGQHSSGANVLTF
TRBJ2-7	.	TRBV20-1	.	TGCAGTGCTAGAGGGACAGACTACGAGCAGTACTTC	CSARGTDYEQYF
TRBJ2-1	TRBD2	TRBV15	few	TGTGCCACCAGCAGAGATGAGCGGGGGCACAATGAGCAGTTCTTC	CATSRDERGHNEQFF
TRBJ2-1	.	TRBV4-2	.	TGTGCCAGCAGTCGTGGACTACAGAACTACAATGAGCAGTTCTTC	CASSRGLQNYNEQFF
TRBJ1-1	.	TRBV20-1	few	TGCAGTGCTGGAGGATTGGGGAACACTGAAGCTTTCTTT	CSAGGLGNTEAFF
TRBJ1-5	.	TRBV7-8	.	TGTGCCAGCAGCCCTTCCAGGCTCGGGCAGCCCCAGCATTTT	CASSPSRLGQPQHF
TRBJ2-5	.	TRBV20-1	few	TGCAGTGCTAGAGATGGGCGGAGCCAAGAGACCCAGTACTTC	CSARDGRSQETQYF
TRBJ1-2	.	TRBV10-3	.	TGTGCCATGAGGGACATCGGTCGGGATCGCTATGGCTACACCTTC	CAMRDIGRDRYGYTF
TRBJ2-3	.	TRBV28	few	TGTGCCAGCAGTGTAAGTACTAGCACAGATACGCAGTATTTT	CASSVSTSTDTQYF
TRBJ2-1	.	TRBV9	few	TGTGCCAGCAGCGAAGGGGGGAACCACAATGAGCAGTTCTTC	CASSEGGNHNEQFF
TRBJ2-7	TRBD2	TRBV9	.	TGTGCCAGCAGCCCTGCCCGCGGGAGGGCCCACGAGCAGTACTTC	CASSPARGRAHEQYF
TRBJ2-4	.	TRBV7-9	few	TGTGCCAGCAGCTTCGAGCTGGACATTCAGTACTTC	CASSFELDIQYF
TRBJ2-1	.	TRBV9	.	TGTGCCAGCAGCGTAGTAGGTAGCGGAGGGTACAATGAGCAGTTCTTC	CASSVVGSGGYNEQFF
TRBJ1-3	.	TRBV28	.	TGTGCCAGCATCCAGGACACGAGCTCTGGAAACACCATGTATTTT	CASIQDTSSGNTMYF
TRBJ2-7	.	TRBV28	few	TGTGCCAGCAGCCGAGCCCGACAGAGCTCCTACGAGCAGTACTTC	CASSRARQSSYEQYF
TRBJ2-3	TRBD2	TRBV4-3	.	TGCGCCAGCAGCCAAGATCCGGGACTAGCGGGAGCATCAGATACGCAGTATTTT	CASSQDPGLAGASDTQYF
TRBJ2-7	.	TRBV6-5	few	TGTGCCAGCAGTTACTCGAAGACGCGTTGGGGTCGTGACTACGAGCAGTACTTC	CASSYSKTRWGRDYEQYF
TRBJ2-1	TRBD2	TRBV12-3/TRBV12-4	many	TGTGCCAGCAGTTCCCAGACTAGCGGGGGTTACAATGAGCAGTTCTTC	CASSSQTSGGYNEQFF
TRBJ2-1	TRBD2	TRBV11-2	once	TGTGCCAGCAGTTACTTCCCGACTAGCGGGAACTCCTACAATGAGCAGTTCTTC	CASSYFPTSGNSYNEQFF
TRBJ2-1	.	TRBV4-2	once	TGTGCCAGCAGCCAACTATCCGAAAATGAGCAGTTCTTC	CASSQLSENEQFF
TRBJ2-3	TRBD2	TRBV25-1	few	TGTGCCAGCAGTGACCCCCCGGGCGGGAGGGCTTTGGATACGCAGTATTTT	CASSDPPGGRALDTQYF
TRBJ2-5	.	TRBV5-1	.	TGCGCCAGCAGCCCTACTATCAGAGAAATTCAAGAGACCCAGTACTTC	CASSPTIREIQETQYF
TRBJ1-6	.	TRBV6-5	few	TGTGCCAGCGGAGGACAGTTTTCACCCCTCCACTTT	CASGGQFSPLHF
TRBJ1-2	.	TRBV29-1	few	TGCAGCACCACTGAACCTTCGGGGAACTACACCTTC	CSTTEPSGNYTF
TRBJ1-6	.	TRBV4-2	few	TGTGCCAGCAGCCAAGAGTCCGCCGGGGACGGGAGTTCACCCCTCCACTTT	CASSQESAGDGSSPLHF
TRBJ2-1	TRBD2	TRBV2	few	TGTGCCAGCAGGAAGAAGCTAGCGGGGGTGGATGAGCAGTTCTTC	CASRKKLAGVDEQFF
TRBJ1-1	.	TRBV29-1	.	TGCAGCGCCTGGGGGGCTGAAGCTTTCTTT	CSAWGAEAFF
TRBJ2-5	TRBD1	TRBV5-1	.	TGCGCCAGCAGCAGAGCCCGGGACAGGTCCACCCGAGGGGAGACCCAGTACTTC	CASSRARDRSTRGETQYF
TRBJ2-5	.	TRBV6-1	few	TGTGCCAGCAGTGAAGTTTTGGTGGAGACCCAGTACTTC	CASSEVLVETQYF
TRBJ1-3	.	TRBV28	.	TGTGCCAGCAGAACAGACAGGACTCTTGTCGGAAACACCATATATTTT	CASRTDRTLVGNTIYF
TRBJ2-3	TRBD2	TRBV6-5	.	TGTGCCAGCAGTCAAGCGGGGGGGCCTGTAGATACGCAGTATTTT	CASSQAGGPVDTQYF
TRBJ2-7	.	TRBV7-9	.	TGTGCCAGCAGCTTAGCGCGAAGTACCGGAGCGTCCTACGAGCAGTACTTC	CASSLARSTGASYEQYF
TRBJ1-1	.	TRBV5-6	.	TGTGCCAGCAGCTTGCTCGCACGGGCTGAAGCTTTCTTT	CASSLLARAEAFF
TRBJ2-4	TRBD2	TRBV27	few	TGTGCCAGCATGCGAGGCGGGAGCAGGGAGCAGTACTTC	CASMRGGSREQYF
TRBJ2-7	.	TRBV28	.	TGTGCCAGCAGTTTAGGAGGTAGGGACTACGAGCAGTACTTC	CASSLGGRDYEQYF
TRBJ2-7	.	TRBV18	.	TGTGCCAGCTCACCGGGGTACGTTACCTACGAGCAGTACTTC	CASSPGYVTYEQYF